This passage covers 8 T cell receptor beta chains from one sample sequenced in a study of blood T cells in healthy people across ages. A second PCR of 7 to 11 cycles used a sample-barcoded 5' primer and a J-beta primer mix. One entry per CDR3 protein results from TCRdb running MiXCR on the 5' RACE reads. The table lists 800,000 to 950,000 distinct CDR3 sequences, 29% of them singletons, with 9.5% to 13% in the top ten. The sample was also linked to a second study, of T cells of mothers and their children.

The sample taken for sequencing was blood. These receptors originate from a middle-aged woman in good health.

This clonotype was observed many times. The chain combines TRBV5-1 with TRBJ2-7; 10 nucleotides match TRBD2. CDR3 length: 16 residues. V lost 4 bases, J lost 4 bases, and 11 bases stayed unmatched. Germline V gene lookup returns CDR1 SGHRS and CDR2 YFSETQ. Here the CDR3 DNA reads TGCGCCAGCAGCCAGAAGACTAGCGGGTCAGTTTACGAGCAGTACTTC. Translating gives CASSQKTSGSVYEQYF.

For this clonotype: This clone may be a read error of a much larger clone one base away. CDR3 in amino acids: CASSSRTGPETQFF. The CDR3 coding sequence is TGTGCCAGCAGTAGCAGGACAGGTCCAGAGACCCAGTTCTTC. The chain uses TRBV6-5 and TRBJ2-5; TRBD1 matches 7 bases. The last part of the DNA fits TRBJ2-1 better; the J call may be wrong. The CDR3 covers 14 residues. Germline V gene sequence: CDR1 MNHEY, CDR2 SVGAGI.

The CDR3 coding sequence is TGCAGTGCTAGAGATGGTCATCAGAACACTGAAGCTTTCTTT. It yields the protein CSARDGHQNTEAFF. The chain couples TRBV20-1 to TRBJ1-1, with D hard to call. V was cut by 0 bases and J by 1 base, with 9 bases left in between. The germline gives CDR1 DFQATT, CDR2 SNEGSKA (reference sequence). CDR3 length: 14 residues.

This clonotype was observed many times. The gene calls are TRBV20-1 and TRBJ2-1; D remains ambiguous. V was clipped by 3 bases and J by 5 bases, with 14 bases between them. The CDR3 runs to 14 residues. CDR1 is DFQATT, CDR2 SNEGSKA, per germline (reference sequence). For the CDR3, the DNA is TGCAGTGCTAGTGCCCACCCGTCCGACAATGAGCAGTTCTTC. Its protein product is CSASAHPSDNEQFF.

This clonotype was detected ten times or more. The CDR3 nucleotides are TGTGCCAGCAGCCCGGGACAGGGCTCCTACAATGAGCAGTTCTTC. Encoded protein: CASSPGQGSYNEQFF. The rearrangement uses TRBV18 and TRBJ2-1; TRBD1 agrees at 9 bases. After removal of 8 bases from V and 0 bases from J, the junction contained 5 bases not matched to a gene. The CDR3 has 15 residues. The germline V gene encodes CDR1 KGHSH and CDR2 LQKENI.

This chain uses TRBV11-2 with TRBJ1-4; 7 nucleotides line up with TRBD1. This CDR3 comprises 16 residues. Trimming took 4 bases from V and 2 from J; bases not matched to a gene: 7. Germline CDR1 SGHAT, CDR2 FQNNGV. The CDR3 is CASSSTGVQTNEKLFF. As DNA, the CDR3 is TGTGCCAGCAGCTCAACAGGGGTCCAGACTAATGAAAAACTGTTTTTT.

This clonotype was found a few times. V usage is TRBV5-1 and J usage is TRBJ1-2; D call uncertain. The CDR3 is made up of 15 amino acids. V was shortened by 0 bases and J by 8 bases, with 17 bases between the two germline ends. Per the germline V gene, CDR1 is SGHRS and CDR2 is YFSETQ. CDR3 coding DNA: TGCGCCAGCAGCTTGGGAATCGGATATATTGAAGGCTACACCTTC. It is translated as CASSLGIGYIEGYTF.

This clonotype was seen once. This chain links TRBV6-5 with TRBJ1-4; no clear D gene. The germline CDR1 and CDR2 sequences are MNHEY and SVGAGI. The CDR3 totals 16 residues. With 0 bases removed from V and 5 bases from J, the gap between germline ends came to 13 bases. CDR3 bases: TGTGCCAGCAGTTACTCGATGGCGAAGAACAATGAAAAACTGTTTTTT. The encoded protein is CASSYSMAKNNEKLFF.